The 13 T cell receptor beta chains below all came from one sample that was sequenced in a study of control samples from healthy donors and cancer patients. The table came from immunoSEQ multiplex PCR; TCRdb's copy has only in-frame clones and leaves some out. This table holds about 140,000 clones, around 88% found once. Sequences were obtained from blood. These receptors all stem from a man aged 18 to 30 in good health.

The chain joins TRBV9 to TRBJ2-3; the D is unclear. Germline CDR1 and CDR2: SGDLS and YYNGEE. This CDR3 contains 13 residues. Trimming cost V 4 bases and J 0 bases, with 6 bases left between them. CDR3 bases: TGTGCCAGCAGCACCCCTAGCACAGATACGCAGTATTTT. It translates to CASSTPSTDTQYF.

The chain is built from TRBV5-1 and TRBJ1-1, with a tentative D call TRBD1 (5 bases). The CDR3 has 14 residues. V was shortened by 7 bases and J by 6 bases, with 19 bases between the two germline ends. Germline-derived CDR1 and CDR2 are SGHRS and YFSETQ. In nucleotides, the CDR3 is TGCGCCAGCCTTCTACGGGACCTGTACTCTGAAGCTTTCTTT. Translation: CASLLRDLYSEAFF.

V gene TRBV7-8 combines with J gene TRBJ2-2, with D possibly TRBD1 on 5 matching bases. Per the germline V gene, CDR1 is SGHVS and CDR2 is FQNEAQ. The CDR3 contains 17 residues. Trimming removed 1 base at V and 5 bases at J, with 17 bases between. The CDR3 DNA reads TGTGCCAGCAGCTTAGTTCCCCCAGGGATGGGAACCGGGGAGCTGTTTTTT. Protein sequence: CASSLVPPGMGTGELFF. Variable domain in full (rest from reference TRBV7-8 and TRBJ2-2): GAGVSQSPRYKVAKRGQDVALRCDPISGHVSLFWYQQALGQGPEFLTYFQNEAQLDKSGLPSDRFFAERPEGSVSTLKIQRTQQEDSAVYLCASSLVPPGMGTGELFFGEGSRLTVL.

The chain is built from TRBV5-6 and TRBJ2-3, with 8 bases identical to TRBD2. This CDR3 region has 14 residues. Germline values: CDR1 SGHDT, CDR2 YYEEEE. V lost 3 bases, J lost 5 bases, and 5 bases stayed unmatched. The CDR3 sequence is CASSSGGGVDTQYF. The CDR3 coding sequence is TGTGCCAGCAGCTCCGGGGGGGGCGTAGATACGCAGTATTTT.

V usage is TRBV19 and J usage is TRBJ2-1, with D possibly matching TRBD2 (6 bases). The CDR3 covers 12 residues. Germline loops: CDR1 LNHDA, CDR2 SQIVND (reference sequence). Trimming removed 5 bases at V and 9 bases at J, with 11 bases between. The CDR3 DNA reads as TGTGCCAGTAGTTTTCTAGCGAGTGAGCAGTTCTTC. It yields the protein CASSFLASEQFF.

This sequence joins TRBV9 and TRBJ2-1; no firm D call. V was trimmed by 0 bases and J by 3 bases, leaving 10 bases between them. The CDR3 is 15 residues long. Germline-derived CDR1 and CDR2 are SGDLS and YYNGEE. In DNA, the CDR3 is TGTGCCAGCAGCGTAGTAGCAGGCTACTACAATGAGCAGTTCTTC. It encodes CASSVVAGYYNEQFF.

The chain carries TRBV6-2 or TRBV6-3 and TRBJ1-2, with unresolved D. This CDR3 spans 14 amino acids. With 3 bases removed from V and 14 bases from J, the gap between germline ends came to 22 bases. CDR1 MNHEY and CDR2 SVGEGT come from the germline V gene. As DNA, the CDR3 is TGTGCCAGCAGTTATGGGAGTTTTATGGCGGCGGGTACCTTC. Translation: CASSYGSFMAAGTF.

The rearrangement joins TRBV9 to TRBJ1-1, with D perhaps TRBD1 (5 bases). Per the germline V gene, CDR1 is SGDLS and CDR2 is YYNGEE. The CDR3 totals 13 residues. With 4 bases removed from V and 6 bases from J, the gap between germline ends came to 13 bases. CDR3 amino acids: CASSLGPGAEAFF. Written as DNA, the CDR3 is TGTGCCAGCAGCTTGGGGCCGGGGGCTGAAGCTTTCTTT. Full variable domain (missing parts from reference TRBV9 and TRBJ1-1): DSGVTQTPKHLITATGQRVTLRCSPRSGDLSVYWYQQSLDQGLQFLIQYYNGEERAKGNILERFSAQQFPDLHSELNLSSLELGDSALYFCASSLGPGAEAFFGQGTRLTVV.

This rearrangement joins TRBV9 to TRBJ2-1, with 11 bases identical to TRBD2. This CDR3 spans 16 amino acids. Per germline, CDR1 SGDLS and CDR2 YYNGEE. V shed 1 base, J shed 4 bases, and the junction held 4 bases outside the gene matches. This CDR3 is CASSVRSSGGYNEQFF. Written as DNA, the CDR3 is TGTGCCAGCAGCGTAAGGTCTAGCGGGGGGTACAATGAGCAGTTCTTC. The full variable domain, in which reference TRBV9 and TRBJ2-1 provide the parts outside the CDR3, is DSGVTQTPKHLITATGQRVTLRCSPRSGDLSVYWYQQSLDQGLQFLIQYYNGEERAKGNILERFSAQQFPDLHSELNLSSLELGDSALYFCASSVRSSGGYNEQFFGPGTRLTVL.

V and J are TRBV5-1 and TRBJ1-6; D is unclear. Trimming removed 3 bases at V and 9 bases at J, with 19 bases between. Germline lookup yields CDR1 SGHRS and CDR2 YFSETQ. The CDR3 has 16 residues. The CDR3 DNA follows: TGCGCCAGCAGCTCCGAAAGTTTCATTAGTAGTTCACCCCTCCACTTT. Protein sequence: CASSSESFISSSPLHF.

This chain joins TRBV18 and TRBJ1-1, with D unclear. The CDR3 totals 12 residues. The V gene's germline CDR1 is KGHSH and CDR2 LQKENI. V lost 1 base and J lost 6, with 6 bases in between. The CDR3 spells CASSPLWPEAFF. The DNA of the CDR3 is TGTGCCAGCTCACCACTCTGGCCTGAAGCTTTCTTT.

The V call is TRBV6-5, the J call TRBJ1-6; 7 bases are a match to TRBD1. The CDR3 contains 14 residues. Unmatched junction bases numbered 4, after V lost 6 bases and J lost 5 bases. CDR1 and CDR2 from the germline V gene are MNHEY and SVGAGI. As DNA, the CDR3 is TGTGCCAGCAGCCAGGGGGGGAATAATTCACCCCTCCACTTT. Translating gives CASSQGGNNSPLHF.

The CDR3 DNA reads as TGTGCCAGCAGCCTAGAGGTGGGACCCCACGAGCAGTACTTC. This codes for CASSLEVGPHEQYF. The chain recombines TRBV7-3 with TRBJ2-7, with D possibly being TRBD1 or TRBD2 (5 bases each). The CDR3 runs to 14 residues. Per the germline V gene, CDR1 is SGHTA and CDR2 is FQGTGA. V was shortened by 5 bases and J by 5 bases, with 16 bases between the two germline ends.